This T cell receptor beta chain was captured by sequencing in a study of response to subunit inactivated influenza vaccine. MiXCR, applied by TCRdb to the RT-PCR reads, yields one record per CDR3 protein. The table lists around 750,000 distinct CDR3 sequences, 21% of them singletons. This clonotype has just a few counts. Its specificity is unknown. V shed 4 bases and J 8 bases; nucleotides not matched to a gene: 4. This CDR3 has 12 amino acids. The germline V gene has CDR1 SGHRS and CDR2 YFSETQ. Whole-study findings and limits: Authors proposed each seasonal influenza vaccination draws in few new T cells.

The chain uses TRBV5-1 and TRBJ2-3; the match to TRBD2 covers 7 bases. This TCR derives from a man aged 50-59 years who received an inactivated influenza vaccine. The sample in question was PBMCs from blood, obtained roughly 5 days after vaccination. CDR3 bases: TGCGCCAGCAGCGAGGGGAGGGCTACGCAGTATTTT. Protein: CASSEGRATQYF.